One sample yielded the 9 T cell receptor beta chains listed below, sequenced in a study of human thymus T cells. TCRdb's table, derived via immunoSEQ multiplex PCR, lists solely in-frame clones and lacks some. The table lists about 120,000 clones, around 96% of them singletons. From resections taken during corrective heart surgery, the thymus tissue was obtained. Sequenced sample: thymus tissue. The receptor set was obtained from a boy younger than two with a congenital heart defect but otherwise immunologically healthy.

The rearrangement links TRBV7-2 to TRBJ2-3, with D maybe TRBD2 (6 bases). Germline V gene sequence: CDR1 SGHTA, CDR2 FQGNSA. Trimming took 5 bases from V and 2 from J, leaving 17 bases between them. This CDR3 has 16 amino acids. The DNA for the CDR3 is TGTGCCAGCAGCCGGTGGAGGGGAACTTTCACAGATACGCAGTATTTT. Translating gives CASSRWRGTFTDTQYF.

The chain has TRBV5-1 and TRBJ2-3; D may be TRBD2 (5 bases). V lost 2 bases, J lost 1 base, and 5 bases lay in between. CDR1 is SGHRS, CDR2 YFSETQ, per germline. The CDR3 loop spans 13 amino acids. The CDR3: CASSLAGTDTQYF. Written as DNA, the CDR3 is TGCGCCAGCAGCTTAGCGGGCACAGATACGCAGTATTTT.

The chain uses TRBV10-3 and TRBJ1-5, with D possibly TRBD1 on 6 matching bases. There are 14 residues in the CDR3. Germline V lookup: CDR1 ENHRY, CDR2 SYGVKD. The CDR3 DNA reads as TGTGCTTCGCGGGTATCAGGGGACAATCAGCCCCAGCATTTT. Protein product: CASRVSGDNQPQHF.

CDR3 DNA: TGCAGCGTCCAGGGACTGAGCTCCTACGAGCAGTACTTC. Amino acid sequence: CSVQGLSSYEQYF. The chain couples TRBV29-1 to TRBJ2-7; D possibly corresponds to TRBD2 (6 bases). Trimming stripped 6 bases from V and 0 bases from J, with 12 bases between. Germline assignment: CDR1 SQVTM and CDR2 ANQGSEA. The CDR3 length is 13 residues.

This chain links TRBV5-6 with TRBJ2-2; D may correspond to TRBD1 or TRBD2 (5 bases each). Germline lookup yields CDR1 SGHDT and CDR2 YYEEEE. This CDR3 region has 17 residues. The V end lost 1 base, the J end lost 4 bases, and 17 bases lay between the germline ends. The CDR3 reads CASSLRKRGVPTGELFF. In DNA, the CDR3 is TGTGCCAGCAGCTTGAGGAAAAGAGGGGTCCCCACCGGGGAGCTGTTTTTT.

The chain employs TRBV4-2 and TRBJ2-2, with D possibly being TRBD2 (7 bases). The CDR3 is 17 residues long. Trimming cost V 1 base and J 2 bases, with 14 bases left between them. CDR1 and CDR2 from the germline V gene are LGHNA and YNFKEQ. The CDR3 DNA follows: TGTGCCAGCAGCCAAGCGCAACGGGGGGCAAACACCGGGGAGCTGTTTTTT. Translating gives CASSQAQRGANTGELFF.

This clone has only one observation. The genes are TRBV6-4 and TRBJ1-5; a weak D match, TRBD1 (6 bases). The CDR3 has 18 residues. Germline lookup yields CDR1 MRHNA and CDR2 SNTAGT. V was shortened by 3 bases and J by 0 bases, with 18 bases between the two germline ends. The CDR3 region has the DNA TGTGCCAGCAGTGATCAGGGAAGGGGGGGAAGTAGCAATCAGCCCCAGCATTTT. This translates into CASSDQGRGGSSNQPQHF.

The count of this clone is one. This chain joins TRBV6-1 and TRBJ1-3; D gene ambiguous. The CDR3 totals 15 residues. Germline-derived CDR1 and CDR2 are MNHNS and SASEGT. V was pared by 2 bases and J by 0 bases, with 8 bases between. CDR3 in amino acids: CASSELGHSGNTIYF. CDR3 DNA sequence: TGTGCCAGCAGTGAATTAGGGCACTCTGGAAACACCATATATTTT.

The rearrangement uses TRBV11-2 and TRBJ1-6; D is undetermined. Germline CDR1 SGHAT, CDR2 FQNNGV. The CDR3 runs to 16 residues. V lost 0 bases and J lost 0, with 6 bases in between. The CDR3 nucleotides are TGTGCCAGCAGCTTAGATCGGAACTCCTATAATTCACCCCTCCACTTT. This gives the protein CASSLDRNSYNSPLHF.